The next 13 T cell receptor beta chains were all read from a single sample in a study of shared clonotypes between healthy human individuals. Generated by immunoSEQ multiplex PCR, the TCRdb table keeps only in-frame clones and is missing some. The data contain under 1,100,000 clones, approximately 80% of them seen just once; the ten biggest clones take up around 0.61%. Sequenced material: memory CD4+ T cells from PBMCs. Noted subset: CD45RA-negative fraction. The source of these receptors is a man aged 18 to 29 in good health. Some clones in this sample may be carry-over from other donors' samples.

V and J are TRBV7-8 and TRBJ2-3; TRBD1 matches at 10 bases. In germline, CDR1 is SGHVS, CDR2 FQNEAQ. J lost 4 bases, V lost 3 bases, and 10 bases had no gene match. The length of the CDR3 is 17 residues. In DNA, the CDR3 is TGTGCCAGCAGCTTGTGGGACAGGGGCAAAATCCCAGATACGCAGTATTTT. Protein sequence: CASSLWDRGKIPDTQYF.

The rearrangement uses TRBV19 and TRBJ2-3, with 9 bases that match TRBD1. Germline CDR1 LNHDA, CDR2 SQIVND (reference sequence). The CDR3 covers 16 residues. V was pared by 6 bases and J by 1 base, with 8 bases of the junction left unmatched. CDR3 sequence reads: CASRNFRDRGTDTQYF. The CDR3 DNA sequence: TGTGCCAGTAGAAACTTCCGGGACAGGGGCACAGATACGCAGTATTTT.

The genes are TRBV6-5 and TRBJ1-2, with TRBD1 matching 9 bases. The J segment lost 11 bases and the V segment lost 6 bases, leaving 13 bases of the junction unmatched. Germline V lookup: CDR1 MNHEY, CDR2 SVGAGI. The CDR3 length is 14 residues. In DNA form, the CDR3 reads TGTGCCAGCAGGTCCGGGACAGGGCTGAGAGGTTACACCTTC. It is translated as CASRSGTGLRGYTF.

Concerning this clone itself: The germline gene is not matched at one end of the junction; a read error may be the cause. V is TRBV5-5 and J is TRBJ2-7, with a possible D match to TRBD1 (6 bases). CDR1 is SGHKS and CDR2 is YYEKEE in the germline V gene (reference sequence). The CDR3 runs 15 residues. CDR3 amino acids: CASSLGPHRDYEQYF. CDR3 bases: TGTGCCAGCAGTTTGGGCCCTCACAGGGATTACGAGCAGTACTTC.

Many counts were recorded for this clone. Within the sample, other DNA sequences also encode this same CDR3. The chain is built from TRBV28 and TRBJ2-7; D gene ambiguous. V gave up 6 bases and J gave up 2 bases, with 14 bases separating them. CDR3 length equals 14 residues. Germline CDR1 and CDR2: MDHEN and SYDVKM. The DNA of the CDR3 is TGTGCCAGCAGCTTGGCCGGATTAACCTACGAGCAGTACTTC. Its translation is CASSLAGLTYEQYF.

The V call is TRBV5-1, the J call TRBJ2-5; D ambiguous. TRBJ2-7 explains the end of the DNA better; the J call may be wrong. Germline assignment: CDR1 SGHRS and CDR2 YFSETQ. The CDR3 length is 13 residues. Here the CDR3 DNA reads TGCGCCAGCAGCTTGGAAGGTCCTGGCGAGCAGTACTTC. The encoded protein is CASSLEGPGEQYF.

V usage is TRBV5-1 and J usage is TRBJ1-1; possibly TRBD1 for D (6 bases). The germline CDR1 and CDR2 sequences are SGHRS and YFSETQ. CDR3 length equals 13 residues. V dropped 6 bases and J dropped 6 bases, with 15 bases sitting between them. This chain's CDR3 is CASTELQGAEAFF. The CDR3 region has the DNA TGCGCCAGCACCGAATTACAGGGCGCTGAAGCTTTCTTT.

The chain uses TRBV29-1 and TRBJ2-5, with 7 bases fitting TRBD1. Germline trimming cut 2 bases from V and 4 bases from J; bases unmatched to any gene: 13. CDR3 size: 16 residues. Per germline, CDR1 SQVTM and CDR2 ANQGSEA. CDR3 region: CSVEFPPGGVGETQYF. In DNA form, the CDR3 reads TGCAGCGTTGAATTTCCACCAGGGGGTGTAGGAGAGACCCAGTACTTC.

The CDR3 here is CAWSLDRSTYEQYF. The DNA of the CDR3 is TGTGCCTGGAGCTTGGACAGGAGTACCTACGAGCAGTACTTC. The chain is built from TRBV30 and TRBJ2-7; 7 bases fit TRBD1. In germline, CDR1 is GTSNPN, CDR2 SVGIG (reference sequence). The V gene end was trimmed by 3 bases and the J gene end by 2 bases; junction bases not matched to a gene: 7. The CDR3 covers 14 residues. The full variable domain, completed using reference TRBV30 and TRBJ2-7, is SQTIHQWPATLVQPVGSPLSLECTVEGTSNPNLYWYRQAAGRGLQLLFYSVGIGQISSEVPQNLSASRPQDRQFILSSKKLLLSDSGFYLCAWSLDRSTYEQYFGPGTRLTVT.

CDR3 nucleotides: TGTGCCAGCAGCTTCGACAGGGACATGAACACTGAAGCTTTCTTT. Its protein product is CASSFDRDMNTEAFF. This chain uses TRBV7-9 with TRBJ1-1, with 7 bases lining up with TRBD1. Germline loops: CDR1 SEHNR, CDR2 FQNEAQ (reference sequence). The CDR3 has 15 residues. V lost 3 bases, J lost 0 bases, and 4 bases stayed unmatched.

This clone was seen once. The rearrangement uses TRBV28 and TRBJ1-2; no definite D call. Per the germline V gene, CDR1 is MDHEN and CDR2 is SYDVKM. Trimming removed 10 bases from V and 7 bases from J, with 16 bases in between. The CDR3 has 12 residues. Here the CDR3 DNA reads TGTGCCACCAGAAGGGCCGTCCCTGGCTACACCTTC. Its translation is CATRRAVPGYTF.

The rearrangement joins TRBV28 to TRBJ1-5; 7 bases align to TRBD1. The CDR3 runs to 17 residues. Germline lookup yields CDR1 MDHEN and CDR2 SYDVKM. V trimming: 4 bases; J trimming: 3 bases; junction bases outside the gene matches: 12. The CDR3 region is CASSSPLRDRANQPQHF. Written as DNA, the CDR3 is TGTGCCAGCAGTTCTCCCCTACGAGACAGGGCCAATCAGCCCCAGCATTTT.

The chain carries TRBV29-1 and TRBJ2-1, with no clear D. Germline CDR1 SQVTM, CDR2 ANQGSEA. The V gene lost 7 bases and the J gene lost 6 bases, with 7 bases spanning the gap. The CDR3 length is 10 residues. The CDR3 nucleotides read TGCAGCGCGGCTAGCAATGAGCAGTTCTTC. It codes for CSAASNEQFF.